This TCR beta chain was sequenced in a study of cytomegalovirus exposure and HLA in healthy donors. Whole-study results and caveats: CMV serostatus alone was available as immune exposure information.

V trimming: 4 bases; J trimming: 8 bases; junction bases outside the gene matches: 8. Per the germline V gene, CDR1 is SGHRS and CDR2 is YFSETQ. CDR3 size: 16 residues. A note on this clone: Antigen: not known.

PCR was performed using 60 Vbeta and 13 Jbeta primers. Measured with immunoSEQ multiplex PCR; TCRdb has only the in-frame clones, and not every one. The table lists fewer than 150,000 clones, under 90% of them singletons, with more than 7% in the top ten. The sample consisted of PBMCs. This TCR came from a female donor in good health and CMV-seropositive. The chain carries TRBV5-1 and TRBJ2-1, with 14 bases identical to TRBD2. CDR3 DNA sequence: TGCGCCAGCAGCCAATTGACTAGCGGGGGGGCCCATGAGCAGTTCTTC. This codes for CASSQLTSGGAHEQFF.